A single T cell receptor (beta chain) is shown here with its context. Antigen: not known. The data belong to a study of cytomegalovirus exposure and HLA in healthy donors. Study observations and caveats: TRBV6-2, TRBV6-3 and some other V segments were unresolvable in 87-base-pair reads. CMV antigen specificity was confirmed in vitro for a few CMV-associated chains. Compared with the approximately 680-donor mean, an Asian-associated ancestry cluster reportedly had fewer N-insertions, according to a later analysis.

PCR used 60 Vbeta primers and 13 Jbeta primers. Assay used: immunoSEQ multiplex PCR; TCRdb lists only in-frame clones, some missing. The sample has 210,000 or so clones, 76% seen once. The germline V gene has CDR1 MNHNY and CDR2 SVGAGI (reference sequence). Unmatched junction bases numbered 3, after V lost 11 bases and J lost 1 base. CDR3 length: 12 residues. Specimen: PBMCs. This receptor was identified in a man aged 18-30 years in good health and CMV-seronegative. This rearrangement joins TRBV6-6 to TRBJ1-2, with 8 bases fitting TRBD1. CDR3 region: CAHRGNNYGYTF. The CDR3 DNA reads TGTGCCCACAGGGGGAATAACTATGGCTACACCTTC.